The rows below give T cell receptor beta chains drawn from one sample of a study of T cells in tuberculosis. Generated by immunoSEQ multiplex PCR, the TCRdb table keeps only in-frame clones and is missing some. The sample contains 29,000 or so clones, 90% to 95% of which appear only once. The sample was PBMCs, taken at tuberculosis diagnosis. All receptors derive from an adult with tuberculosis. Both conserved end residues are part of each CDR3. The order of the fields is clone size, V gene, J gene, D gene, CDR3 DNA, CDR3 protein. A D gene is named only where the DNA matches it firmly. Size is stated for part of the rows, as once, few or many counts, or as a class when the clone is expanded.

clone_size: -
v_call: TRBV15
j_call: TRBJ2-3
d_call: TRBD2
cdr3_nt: TGTGCCACCAGCAGAGATCCATTTGCTAGCGGGGGTGGAGATACGCAGTATTTT
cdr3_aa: CATSRDPFASGGGDTQYF

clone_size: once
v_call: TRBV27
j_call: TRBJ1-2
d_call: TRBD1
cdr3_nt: TGTGCCAGCAGTTTGTCAGGGGGCGCCGGTGGCTACACCTTC
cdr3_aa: CASSLSGGAGGYTF

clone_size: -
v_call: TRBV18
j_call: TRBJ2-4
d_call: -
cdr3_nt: TGTGCCAGCTCACCACAGGGACAAGTAAACATTCAGTACTTC
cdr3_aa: CASSPQGQVNIQYF

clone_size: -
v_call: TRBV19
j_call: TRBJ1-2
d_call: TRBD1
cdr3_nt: TGTGCCAGTAGTTCCACAGGGGCCGGCTACACCTTC
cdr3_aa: CASSSTGAGYTF

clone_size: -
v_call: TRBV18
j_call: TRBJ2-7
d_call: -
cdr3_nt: TGTGCCAGCTCACCAACCCCCAGCTCCTACGAGCAGTACTTC
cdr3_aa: CASSPTPSSYEQYF

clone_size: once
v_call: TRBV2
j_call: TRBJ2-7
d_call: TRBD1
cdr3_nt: TGTGCCAGCAGGGGACAGACACCCTACGAGCAGTACTTC
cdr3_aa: CASRGQTPYEQYF

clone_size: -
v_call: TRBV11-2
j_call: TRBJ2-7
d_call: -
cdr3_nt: TGTGCCAGCAGCCCAGTTAGAGGGGGCTACGAGCAGTACTTC
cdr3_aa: CASSPVRGGYEQYF

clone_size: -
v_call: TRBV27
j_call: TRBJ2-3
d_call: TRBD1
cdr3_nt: TGTGCCAGCAGTTTCCTGGACAGGGGCACAGATACGCAGTATTTT
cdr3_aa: CASSFLDRGTDTQYF

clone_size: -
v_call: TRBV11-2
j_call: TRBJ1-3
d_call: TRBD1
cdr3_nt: TGTGCCAGCAGCTTGGGGCAGGGGGCTGGAAACACCATATATTTT
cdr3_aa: CASSLGQGAGNTIYF

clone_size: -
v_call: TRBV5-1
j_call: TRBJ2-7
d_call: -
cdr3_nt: TGCGCCAGCAGCTTGTACCTTAGTGGCGAGCAGTACTTC
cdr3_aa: CASSLYLSGEQYF

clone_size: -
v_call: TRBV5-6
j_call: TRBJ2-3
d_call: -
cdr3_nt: TGTGCCAGCAGCTTAATCAGGGGACGAGATACGCAGTATTTT
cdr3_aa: CASSLIRGRDTQYF

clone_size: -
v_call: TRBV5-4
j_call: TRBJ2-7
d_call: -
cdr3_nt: TGTGCCAGCAGCTTTGCAAATCGTCTCGAGGAGCAGTACTTC
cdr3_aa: CASSFANRLEEQYF